The 14 T cell receptor beta chains below all came from one sample that was sequenced in a study of CD8 T cells in ankylosing spondylitis. What these receptors recognize is not known. Regarding the study as a whole: What appeared characteristic of ankylosing spondylitis blood was a TCR beta motif of under 10 highly homologous variants.

Each CDR3 protein is one row after TCRdb ran MiXCR on the 5' RACE reads. This table has a few hundred thousand distinct CDR3 sequences, about 6.7% appearing once. Sequenced: blood, either unsorted or a sorted T cell fraction (not recorded which). The source of these receptors is a male donor with ankylosing spondylitis.

The chain combines TRBV24-1 with TRBJ1-5; D unresolved. The length of the CDR3 is 12 residues. V was trimmed by 2 bases and J by 3 bases, leaving 1 base between them. Germline-derived CDR1 and CDR2 are KGHDR and SFDVKD. For the CDR3, the DNA is TGTGCCACCAGTGATTACAATCAGCCCCAGCATTTT. This codes for CATSDYNQPQHF.

At least ten counts were recorded for this clonotype. J is TRBJ2-7 and V is TRBV24-1; no clear D gene. This CDR3 spans 11 amino acids. V lost 10 bases to trimming and J lost 3 bases, with 9 bases between them. The germline CDR1 and CDR2 sequences are KGHDR and SFDVKD. The CDR3 sequence is CATSDGYEQYF. The CDR3 nucleotides are TGTGCCACAAGCGATGGCTACGAGCAGTACTTC.

This clonotype was picked up many times. This chain uses TRBV28 with TRBJ2-1; a possible D gene is TRBD2 (6 bases). Trimming cost V 2 bases and J 7 bases, with 21 bases left between them. CDR1 and CDR2 (germline): MDHEN, SYDVKM. This CDR3 has 17 amino acids. DNA of the CDR3: TGTGCCAGCAGTTTACGAACGATGGCGGGAATTGGGAATGAGCAGTTCTTC. Amino acid sequence: CASSLRTMAGIGNEQFF. The full variable domain, in which reference TRBV28 and TRBJ2-1 provide the parts outside the CDR3, is DVKVTQSSRYLVKRTGEKVFLECVQDMDHENMFWYRQDPGLGLRLIYFSYDVKMKEKGDIPEGYSVSREKKERFSLILESASTNQTSMYLCASSLRTMAGIGNEQFFGPGTRLTVL.

This clonotype has only a few counts. The chain uses TRBV4-1 and TRBJ2-1, with TRBD1 as a possible D gene (6 bases). The CDR3 sequence is 17 residues long. The germline V gene has CDR1 MGHRA and CDR2 YSYEKL. V dropped 0 bases and J dropped 5 bases, with 17 bases sitting between them. CDR3 in amino acids: CASSQEVETGWNNEQFF. For the CDR3, the DNA is TGCGCCAGCAGCCAAGAGGTCGAAACAGGGTGGAACAATGAGCAGTTCTTC.

This clonotype came up many times. V is TRBV12-3 or TRBV12-4 and J is TRBJ1-2; the D is unclear. Between the trimmed V and J ends, which lost 3 bases and 8 bases, there was a span of 10 bases. The CDR3 length is 12 residues. CDR3 sequence: CASSFDPDGYTF. CDR3 in DNA: TGTGCCAGCAGTTTTGACCCTGACGGCTACACCTTC.

This clonotype came up many times. The chain joins TRBV7-9 to TRBJ2-7; 7 bases are shared with TRBD2. V dropped 0 bases and J dropped 3; count of bases not matched to a gene: 2. This CDR3 contains 14 residues. In germline, CDR1 is SEHNR, CDR2 FQNEAQ (reference sequence). CDR3 sequence (DNA): TGTGCCAGCAGCTTAGCTGAGCGGGACTACGAGCAGTACTTC. Protein sequence: CASSLAERDYEQYF. Variable domain in full (rest from reference TRBV7-9 and TRBJ2-7): DTGVSQNPRHKITKRGQNVTFRCDPISEHNRLYWYRQTLGQGPEFLTYFQNEAQLEKSRLLSDRFSAERPKGSFSTLEIQRTEQGDSAMYLCASSLAERDYEQYFGPGTRLTVT.

This clonotype was seen many times. This chain uses TRBV20-1 with TRBJ1-5; D remains ambiguous. V dropped 3 bases and J dropped 3 bases, with 15 bases sitting between them. In germline, CDR1 is DFQATT, CDR2 SNEGSKA (reference sequence). The CDR3 length is 15 residues. The CDR3 DNA follows: TGCAGTGCTAGTACTGTGTCTGAACCCAATCAGCCCCAGCATTTT. Encoded protein: CSASTVSEPNQPQHF.

This clonotype occurred many times. The chain carries TRBV12-3 or TRBV12-4 and TRBJ2-2; the D is unclear. The CDR3 has 15 amino acids. Trimming removed 3 bases at V and 6 bases at J, with 14 bases between. The CDR3 DNA sequence: TGTGCCAGCAGTTTCCGACCGCCGCTCCCCGGGGAGCTGTTTTTT. Translation gives CASSFRPPLPGELFF.

V is TRBV15 and J is TRBJ1-2; D possibly corresponds to TRBD1 (5 bases). CDR1 is LNHNV and CDR2 is YYDKDF in the germline V gene (reference sequence). Trimming removed 0 bases at V and 3 bases at J, with 17 bases between. The length of the CDR3 is 17 residues. CDR3 coding DNA: TGTGCCACCAGCAGAGATTGGTCTATGGGGGAGGACTATGGCTACACCTTC. Its translation is CATSRDWSMGEDYGYTF.

The chain is built from TRBV5-1 and TRBJ2-3; D call uncertain. The CDR3 sequence is 14 residues long. Germline V gene lookup returns CDR1 SGHRS and CDR2 YFSETQ. Trimming cost V 4 bases and J 2 bases, with 11 bases left between them. DNA of the CDR3: TGCGCCAGCAGCCCGGACGGACCCACAGATACGCAGTATTTT. Protein product: CASSPDGPTDTQYF.

This clonotype was counted many times. The chain carries TRBV28 and TRBJ2-7, with TRBD2 as a possible D gene (5 bases). The CDR3 length is 15 residues. Per the germline V gene, CDR1 is MDHEN and CDR2 is SYDVKM. V lost 4 bases, J lost 2 bases, and 15 bases lay in between. CDR3 sequence reads: CASSYFAGKTYEQYF. The CDR3 DNA sequence: TGTGCCAGCAGTTACTTTGCCGGGAAGACCTACGAGCAGTACTTC.

In this sample, this clonotype turned up many times. The chain recombines TRBV12-3 or TRBV12-4 with TRBJ2-1, with 9 bases fitting TRBD1. CDR3 length equals 17 residues. The V and J ends lost 6 bases and 0 bases, in that order; junction bases with no gene match: 9. CDR3 amino acids: CASRSRQGGSSYNEQFF. The CDR3 DNA is TGTGCCAGCAGGTCCAGACAGGGGGGCAGCTCCTACAATGAGCAGTTCTTC.

This clonotype was seen a few times. The chain carries TRBV4-3 and TRBJ2-7; no reliable D call. Trimming cost V 0 bases and J 1 base, with 10 bases left between them. The CDR3 has 15 residues. The V gene's germline CDR1 is LGHNA and CDR2 YSLEER. CDR3 sequence: CASSQDPVPSYEQYF. CDR3 coding DNA: TGCGCCAGCAGCCAAGACCCGGTCCCATCCTACGAGCAGTACTTC.

This clonotype appeared once. The J gene is TRBJ1-5, the V gene TRBV6-1; 8 bases are a match to TRBD1. CDR1 MNHNS and CDR2 SASEGT come from the germline V gene. Unmatched junction bases numbered 5, after V lost 3 bases and J lost 4 bases. CDR3 length equals 15 residues. Here the CDR3 reads CASSEGQGANQPQHF. CDR3 DNA sequence: TGTGCCAGCAGTGAGGGGCAGGGGGCAAATCAGCCCCAGCATTTT.